The 3 T cell receptor beta chains given below trace back to one sample, sequenced in a study of shared clonotypes between healthy human individuals. Only in-frame clones appear in the TCRdb table, and some are missing; sequencing was by immunoSEQ multiplex PCR. Among more than 2 million clones listed, less than 95% were seen once. Positively selected for CCR7, the CD45RO-negative cells used as naive CD8 cells excluded terminally differentiated effector memory CD45RA+ cells. Sequencing was done on a sample of naive CD8+ T cells sorted from blood. The receptors originated from a man younger than 35 in good health.

Of note for this clone: Its ends do not fully match the called genes, so a read error is possible. The V and J genes are TRBV7-7 and TRBJ2-5; D may correspond to TRBD1 or TRBD2 (5 bases each). Per the germline V gene, CDR1 is SSHAT and CDR2 is FNYEAQ (reference sequence). The CDR3 runs 14 residues. In DNA form, the CDR3 reads TGTGCTAGCAGCTTCTTCGGGACCAAGGGGACCCAGTACTTC. As protein: CASSFFGTKGTQYF.

This clone was detected once. This chain links TRBV5-1 with TRBJ2-7; the D gene is possibly TRBD1 (6 bases). V lost 4 bases to trimming and J lost 6 bases, with 20 bases between them. The CDR3 is 15 residues long. Germline V gives CDR1 SGHRS, CDR2 YFSETQ. The CDR3 loop reads CASSDFRGPIAEQYF. For the CDR3, the DNA is TGCGCCAGCAGCGACTTCAGGGGTCCCATCGCCGAGCAGTACTTC.

The V gene is TRBV5-1, the J gene TRBJ2-1; 13 bases map to TRBD2. The CDR3 extends over 17 amino acids. CDR1 is SGHRS and CDR2 is YFSETQ in the germline V gene. V was clipped by 0 bases and J by 2 bases; unmatched bases: 2. The CDR3 region has the DNA TGCGCCAGCAGCTTGGAGGGGACTAGCGGGACCTACAATGAGCAGTTCTTC. Translation: CASSLEGTSGTYNEQFF.